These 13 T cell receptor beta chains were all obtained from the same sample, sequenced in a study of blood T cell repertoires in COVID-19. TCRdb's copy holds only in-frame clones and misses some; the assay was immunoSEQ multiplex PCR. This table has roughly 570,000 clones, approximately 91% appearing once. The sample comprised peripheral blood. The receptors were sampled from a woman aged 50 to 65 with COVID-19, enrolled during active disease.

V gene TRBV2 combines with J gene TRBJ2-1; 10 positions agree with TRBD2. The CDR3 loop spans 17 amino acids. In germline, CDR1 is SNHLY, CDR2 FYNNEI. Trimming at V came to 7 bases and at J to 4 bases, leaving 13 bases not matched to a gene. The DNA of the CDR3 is TGTGCCAGCACCCCAAGGAGCGGGGGGGCCAGGTACAATGAGCAGTTCTTC. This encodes CASTPRSGGARYNEQFF.

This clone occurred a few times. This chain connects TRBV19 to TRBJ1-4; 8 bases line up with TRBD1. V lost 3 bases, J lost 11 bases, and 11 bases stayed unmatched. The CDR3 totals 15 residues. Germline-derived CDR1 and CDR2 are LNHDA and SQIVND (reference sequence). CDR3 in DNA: TGTGCCAGTAGTATGCAGGGGGCGCGGATTGGGAAACTGTTTTTT. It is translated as CASSMQGARIGKLFF.

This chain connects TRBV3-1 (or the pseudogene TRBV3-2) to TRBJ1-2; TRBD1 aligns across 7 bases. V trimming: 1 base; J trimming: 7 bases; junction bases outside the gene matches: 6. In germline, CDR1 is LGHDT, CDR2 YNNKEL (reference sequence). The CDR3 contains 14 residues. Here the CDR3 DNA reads TGTGCCAGCAGCCAAGTGTACACAGGGGCTGGCTACACCTTC. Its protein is CASSQVYTGAGYTF.

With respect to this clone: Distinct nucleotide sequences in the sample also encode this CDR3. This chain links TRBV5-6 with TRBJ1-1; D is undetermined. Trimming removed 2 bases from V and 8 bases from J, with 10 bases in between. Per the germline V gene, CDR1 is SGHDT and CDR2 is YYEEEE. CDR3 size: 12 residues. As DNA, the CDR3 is TGTGCCAGCAGCTTCGGAGCTACCGAAGCTTTCTTT. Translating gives CASSFGATEAFF.

CDR3: CASSSFRTPGGELFF. The DNA of the CDR3 is TGTGCCAGCAGTTCTTTCAGGACACCGGGCGGAGAGCTGTTTTTT. The chain employs TRBV2 and TRBJ2-2; D might be TRBD1 (5 bases). The CDR3 runs 15 residues. Per germline, CDR1 SNHLY and CDR2 FYNNEI. The V gene lost 5 bases and the J gene lost 11 bases, with 21 bases spanning the gap.

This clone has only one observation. The CDR3 protein is CASSSTGGDYGYTF. The CDR3 coding sequence is TGTGCCAGCAGCTCCACAGGGGGCGACTATGGCTACACCTTC. This chain links TRBV6-6 with TRBJ1-2, with TRBD1 identical over 9 bases. The CDR3 is made up of 14 amino acids. V lost 6 bases and J lost 3; bases outside the gene matches: 5. Germline CDR1 MNHNY, CDR2 SVGAGI (reference sequence).

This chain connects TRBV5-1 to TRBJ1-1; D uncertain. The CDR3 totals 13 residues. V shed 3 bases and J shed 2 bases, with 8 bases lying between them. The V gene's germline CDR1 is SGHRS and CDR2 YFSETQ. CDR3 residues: CASSSQSNTEAFF. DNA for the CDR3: TGCGCCAGCAGCTCCCAGTCAAACACTGAAGCTTTCTTT.

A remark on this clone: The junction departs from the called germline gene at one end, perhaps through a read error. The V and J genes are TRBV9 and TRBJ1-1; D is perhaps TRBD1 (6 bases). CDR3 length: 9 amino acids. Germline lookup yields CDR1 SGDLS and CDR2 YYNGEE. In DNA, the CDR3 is TGTGCCAGCAGCGAGGGGGTCCCCTTT. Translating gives CASSEGVPF.

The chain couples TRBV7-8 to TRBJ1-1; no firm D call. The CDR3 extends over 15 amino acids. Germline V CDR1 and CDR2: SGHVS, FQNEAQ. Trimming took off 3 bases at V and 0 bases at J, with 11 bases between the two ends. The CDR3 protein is CASSLGIGMNTEAFF. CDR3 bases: TGTGCCAGCAGCTTGGGGATCGGGATGAACACTGAAGCTTTCTTT. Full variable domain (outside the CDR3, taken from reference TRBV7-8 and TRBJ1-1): GAGVSQSPRYKVAKRGQDVALRCDPISGHVSLFWYQQALGQGPEFLTYFQNEAQLDKSGLPSDRFFAERPEGSVSTLKIQRTQQEDSAVYLCASSLGIGMNTEAFFGQGTRLTVV.

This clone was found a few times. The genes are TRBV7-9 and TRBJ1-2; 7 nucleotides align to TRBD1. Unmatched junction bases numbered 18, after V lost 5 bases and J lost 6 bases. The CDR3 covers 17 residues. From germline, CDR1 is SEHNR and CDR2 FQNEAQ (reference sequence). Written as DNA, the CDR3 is TGTGCCAGCAGCCAAACCTCCACTTTTGACAGGGATGATGGCTACACCTTC. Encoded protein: CASSQTSTFDRDDGYTF. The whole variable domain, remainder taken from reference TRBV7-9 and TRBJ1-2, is DTGVSQNPRHKITKRGQNVTFRCDPISEHNRLYWYRQTLGQGPEFLTYFQNEAQLEKSRLLSDRFSAERPKGSFSTLEIQRTEQGDSAMYLCASSQTSTFDRDDGYTFGSGTRLTVV.

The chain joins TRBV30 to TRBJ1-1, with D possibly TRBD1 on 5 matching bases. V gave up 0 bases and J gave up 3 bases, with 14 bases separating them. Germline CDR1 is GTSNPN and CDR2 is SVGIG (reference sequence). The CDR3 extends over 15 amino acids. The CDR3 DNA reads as TGTGCCTGGAGTGTGGGGGACTTGCGGGACACTGAAGCTTTCTTT. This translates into CAWSVGDLRDTEAFF.

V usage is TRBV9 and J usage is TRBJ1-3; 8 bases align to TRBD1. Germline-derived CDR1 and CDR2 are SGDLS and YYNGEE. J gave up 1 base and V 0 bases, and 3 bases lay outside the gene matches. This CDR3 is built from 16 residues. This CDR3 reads CASSVGTGSSGNTIYF. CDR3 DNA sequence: TGTGCCAGCAGCGTAGGGACAGGGTCATCTGGAAACACCATATATTTT. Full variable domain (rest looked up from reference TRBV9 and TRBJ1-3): DSGVTQTPKHLITATGQRVTLRCSPRSGDLSVYWYQQSLDQGLQFLIQYYNGEERAKGNILERFSAQQFPDLHSELNLSSLELGDSALYFCASSVGTGSSGNTIYFGEGSWLTVV.

The CDR3 DNA is TGTGCCATCAGTGATCTATTGTTCTCCCAGGCCCCAGATACGCAGTATTTT. Its translation is CAISDLLFSQAPDTQYF. The V gene is TRBV10-3, the J gene TRBJ2-3; D remains unclear. The V gene lost 3 bases and the J gene lost 4 bases, with 20 bases spanning the gap. Germline CDR1 and CDR2: ENHRY and SYGVKD. This CDR3 region has 17 residues.